The entry that follows covers one T cell receptor (beta chain) sequence. Antigen: not known. This sample was taken from a study of lymphopenia after photon versus proton radiotherapy. General observations from the study: After lymphocyte nadir, photon-treated repertoires showed oligoclonal expansion, especially CD8+ Temra. Photon-treated patients lost naive T cells and TCR diversity; proton-treated stayed stable. Survival link was tested only in deceased patients; proton benefit remains a possibility.

Germline CDR1 reads SGHTA; CDR2 reads FQGNSA. V was clipped by 2 bases and J by 6 bases, with 17 bases between them. This CDR3 is 15 amino acids long. Sequenced by immunoSEQ multiplex PCR; TCRdb stores in-frame clones only, minus some. The sample lists 25,000 to 35,000 clones, approximately 93% occurring once. This clonotype was obtained from a woman between 45 and 60 years old with cholangiocarcinoma. The sequenced sample was peripheral blood, obtained from a patient treated with photon-based radiotherapy. The V and J genes are TRBV7-2 and TRBJ2-7, with D possibly TRBD2 on 7 matching bases. Written as DNA, the CDR3 is TGTGCCAGCAGCTTACTATTTGGGGGGGCAGGCGAGCAGTACTTC. It is translated as CASSLLFGGAGEQYF.